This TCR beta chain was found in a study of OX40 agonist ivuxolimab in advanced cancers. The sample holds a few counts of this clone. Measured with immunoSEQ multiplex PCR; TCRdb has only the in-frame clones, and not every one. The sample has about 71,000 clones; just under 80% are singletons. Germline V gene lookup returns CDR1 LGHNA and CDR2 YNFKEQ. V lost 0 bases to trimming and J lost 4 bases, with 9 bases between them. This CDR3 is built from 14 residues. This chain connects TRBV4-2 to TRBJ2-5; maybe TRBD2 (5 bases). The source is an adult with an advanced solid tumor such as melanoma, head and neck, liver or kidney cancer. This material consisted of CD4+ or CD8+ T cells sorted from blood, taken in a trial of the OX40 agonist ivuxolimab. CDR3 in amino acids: CASSQDGRGETQYF. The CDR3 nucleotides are TGTGCCAGCAGCCAAGATGGGAGAGGAGAGACCCAGTACTTC.